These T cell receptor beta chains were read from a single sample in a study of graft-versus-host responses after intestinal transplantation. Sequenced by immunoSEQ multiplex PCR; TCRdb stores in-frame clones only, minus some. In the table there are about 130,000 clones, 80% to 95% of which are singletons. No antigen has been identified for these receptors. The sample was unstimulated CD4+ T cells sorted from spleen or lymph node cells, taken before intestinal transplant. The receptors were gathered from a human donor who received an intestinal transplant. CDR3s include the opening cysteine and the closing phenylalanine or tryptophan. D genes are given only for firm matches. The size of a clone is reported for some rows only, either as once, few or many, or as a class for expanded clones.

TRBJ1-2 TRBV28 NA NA CASSLKAWRNYGYTF TGTGCCAGCAGTTTAAAGGCGTGGCGGAACTATGGCTACACCTTC
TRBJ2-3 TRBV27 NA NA CASSLAPPDTQYF TGTGCCAGCAGTTTAGCTCCTCCCGATACGCAGTATTTT
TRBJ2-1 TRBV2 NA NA CASSEEAVLNGDEQFF TGTGCCAGCAGTGAGGAAGCGGTCCTAAACGGCGATGAGCAGTTCTTC
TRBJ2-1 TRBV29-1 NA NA CSGSGTHLRNEQFF TGCAGCGGTTCCGGGACCCACCTCAGGAATGAGCAGTTCTTC
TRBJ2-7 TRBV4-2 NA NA CASSQARAYEQYF TGTGCCAGCAGCCAAGCCAGGGCCTACGAGCAGTACTTC
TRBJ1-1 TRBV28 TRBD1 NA CASSRQGRTEAFF TGTGCCAGCAGTCGACAGGGTAGGACTGAAGCTTTCTTT
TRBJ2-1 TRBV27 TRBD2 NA CASSSPGLAGVYNEQFF TGTGCCAGCAGTTCCCCCGGCCTAGCGGGAGTCTACAATGAGCAGTTCTTC
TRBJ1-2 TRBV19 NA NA CASISGAALGYTF TGTGCCAGTATCTCTGGGGCAGCCCTCGGCTACACCTTC
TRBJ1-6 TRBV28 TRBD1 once CASWTGNSPLHF TGTGCCAGTTGGACAGGGAATTCACCCCTCCACTTT
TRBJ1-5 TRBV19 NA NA CASSTNRDKSQPQHF TGTGCCAGTAGTACGAATCGGGACAAAAGTCAGCCCCAGCATTTT
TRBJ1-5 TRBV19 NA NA CASSTLDGYNQPQHF TGTGCCAGTAGTACTCTGGACGGTTACAATCAGCCCCAGCATTTT
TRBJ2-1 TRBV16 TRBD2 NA CASSPTFRLAESEQFF TGTGCCAGCAGTCCTACCTTCCGACTAGCGGAGTCTGAGCAGTTCTTC